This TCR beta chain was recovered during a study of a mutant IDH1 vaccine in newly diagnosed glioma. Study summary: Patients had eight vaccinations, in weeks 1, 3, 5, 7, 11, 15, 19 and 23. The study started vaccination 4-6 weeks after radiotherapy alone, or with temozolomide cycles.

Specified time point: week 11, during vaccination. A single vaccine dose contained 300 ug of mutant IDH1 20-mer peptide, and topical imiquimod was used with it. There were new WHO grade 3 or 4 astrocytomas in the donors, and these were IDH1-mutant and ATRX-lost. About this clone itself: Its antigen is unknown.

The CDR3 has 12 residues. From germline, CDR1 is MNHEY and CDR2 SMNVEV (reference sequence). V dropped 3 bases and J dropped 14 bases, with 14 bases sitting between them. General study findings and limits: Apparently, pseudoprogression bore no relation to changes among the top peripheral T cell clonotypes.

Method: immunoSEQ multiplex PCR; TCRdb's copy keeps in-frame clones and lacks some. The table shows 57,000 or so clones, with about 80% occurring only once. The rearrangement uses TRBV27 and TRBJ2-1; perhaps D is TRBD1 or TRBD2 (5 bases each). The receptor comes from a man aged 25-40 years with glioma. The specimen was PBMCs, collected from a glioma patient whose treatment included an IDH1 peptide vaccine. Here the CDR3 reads CASSLQRGQEFF. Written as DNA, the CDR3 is TGTGCCAGCAGTTTGCAACGGGGCCAGGAGTTCTTC.